This T cell receptor (beta chain) appears in the sequencing data of a study of blood T cell repertoires in COVID-19. Study context: Some COVID-19 samples were acute and others convalescent; all came from the United States, Italy and Spain.

This clone showed up just once. Germline V lookup: CDR1 MNHNS, CDR2 SASEGT. With 2 bases removed from V and 1 base from J, the gap between germline ends came to 11 bases. This CDR3 is 16 amino acids long. Original handling: How many nucleated cells were present was estimated from reference gene primer amplification. Only in-frame clones appear in the TCRdb table, and some are missing; sequencing was by immunoSEQ multiplex PCR. V and J calls and clone size are given by that table; D and trimming were obtained from the DNA. The sample yields more than 200,000 clones, 79% seen once. V gene TRBV6-1 combines with J gene TRBJ2-2, with a possible D match to TRBD2 (6 bases). The receptor comes from a middle-aged woman with active or convalescent COVID-19. The sample was peripheral blood. In nucleotides, the CDR3 is TGTGCCAGCAGTGAAAGGAGGGGCGGGAACACCGGGGAGCTGTTTTTT. Residues: CASSERRGGNTGELFF.